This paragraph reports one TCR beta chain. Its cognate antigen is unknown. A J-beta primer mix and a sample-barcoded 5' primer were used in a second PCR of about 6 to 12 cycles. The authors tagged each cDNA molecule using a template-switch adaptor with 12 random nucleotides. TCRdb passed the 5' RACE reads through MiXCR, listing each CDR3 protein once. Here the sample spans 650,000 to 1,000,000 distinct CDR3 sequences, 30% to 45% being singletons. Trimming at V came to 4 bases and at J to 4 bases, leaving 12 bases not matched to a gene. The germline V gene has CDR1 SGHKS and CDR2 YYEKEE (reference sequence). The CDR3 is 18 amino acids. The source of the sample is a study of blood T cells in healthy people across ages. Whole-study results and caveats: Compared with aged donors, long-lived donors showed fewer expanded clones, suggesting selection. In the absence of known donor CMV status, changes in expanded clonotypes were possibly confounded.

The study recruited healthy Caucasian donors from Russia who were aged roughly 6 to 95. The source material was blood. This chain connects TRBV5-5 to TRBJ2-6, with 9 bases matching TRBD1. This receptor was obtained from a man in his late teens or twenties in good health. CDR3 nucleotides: TGTGCCAGCAGCGATTTCCCGGGACAGGGCGCCGGGGCCAACGTCCTGACTTTC. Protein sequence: CASSDFPGQGAGANVLTF. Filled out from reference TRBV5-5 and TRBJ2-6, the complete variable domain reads DAGVTQSPTHLIKTRGQQVTLRCSPISGHKSVSWYQQVLGQGPQFIFQYYEKEERGRGNFPDRFSARQFPNYSSELNVNALLLGDSALYLCASSDFPGQGAGANVLTFGAGSRLTVL.